The clone carrying this T cell receptor (beta chain) is medium-sized (0.01 to 0.1%) by share. CD4+CD45RO+CD25- cells were isolated as memory CD4+ T cells. Full-length variable regions came from constant-region reverse primers plus semi-nested Nested Universal Primer A PCR. TCRdb reanalysed the 5' RACE reads using MiXCR and keeps one entry per CDR3 protein. The sample holds some 8,700 distinct CDR3 sequences; around 15% are singletons and the top ten take approximately 3.7%. From germline, CDR1 is MDHEN and CDR2 SYDVKM. After removal of 6 bases from V and 10 bases from J, the junction contained 13 bases not matched to a gene. There are 15 residues in the CDR3.

This chain joins TRBV28 and TRBJ1-5; 9 bases agree with TRBD1. The receptor's source is a female donor with breast cancer. The sample taken for sequencing was memory CD4+ T cells sorted from blood. Subset defined: memory CD4+ T cells, CD4+CD45RO+CD25-. The CDR3 region has the DNA TGTGCCAGCAGCGCACCAAGCACAGGGGGCGAACCCCAGCATTTT. This sequence encodes CASSAPSTGGEPQHF.